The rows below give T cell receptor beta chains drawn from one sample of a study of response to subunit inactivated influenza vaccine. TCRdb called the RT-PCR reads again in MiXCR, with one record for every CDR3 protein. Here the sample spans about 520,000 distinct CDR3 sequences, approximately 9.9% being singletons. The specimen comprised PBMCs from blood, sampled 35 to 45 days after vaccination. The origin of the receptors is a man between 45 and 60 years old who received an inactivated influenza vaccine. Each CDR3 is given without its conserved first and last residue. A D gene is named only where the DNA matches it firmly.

ASSAGTGGFEQY	12	TRBV9	TRBD1	TRBJ2-7
ASSSPGYPLEQY	12	TRBV7-9	NA	TRBJ2-7
ASSLVSGGYT	10	TRBV28	NA	TRBJ1-2
ASSPPNRGPYEQY	13	TRBV18	NA	TRBJ2-7
ATSVGGLAGAGETQY	15	TRBV24-1	TRBD2	TRBJ2-5
ASSQDSGPNIVQF	13	TRBV4-1	NA	TRBJ2-1
ASSPREGNVHEQY	13	TRBV12-3/TRBV12-4	TRBD2	TRBJ2-7
ASSIGRGHYEQY	12	TRBV2	NA	TRBJ2-7
ASSPWGGQETQY	12	TRBV7-9	TRBD2	TRBJ2-5
SALPTSGISDEQF	13	TRBV20-1	TRBD2	TRBJ2-1
ASSSSAGRTGELF	13	TRBV5-1	NA	TRBJ2-2
ASSHDLVLGF	10	TRBV11-2	NA	TRBJ1-1
ASSQSRGAGNEQF	13	TRBV4-1	NA	TRBJ2-1
ASSLTTSGGADTQY	14	TRBV4-1	TRBD2	TRBJ2-3
ASRWGNQPQH	10	TRBV28	NA	TRBJ1-5
ASSYLSSGANVLT	13	TRBV27	NA	TRBJ2-6
ASSARTGSEAF	11	TRBV5-1	TRBD1	TRBJ1-1
ASSSTSHYTQY	11	TRBV5-5	NA	TRBJ2-3
ASTSQGAGYEQY	12	TRBV7-2	TRBD1	TRBJ2-7
ASSLLAGGRGPNDEQF	16	TRBV5-5	TRBD2	TRBJ2-1
ANPTGRGTDTQY	12	TRBV14	TRBD1	TRBJ2-3
ATSRDPGSYNEQF	13	TRBV15	NA	TRBJ2-1
ASSLAGQPTYEQY	13	TRBV5-1	NA	TRBJ2-7
ATDSGYSSADTQY	13	TRBV10-3	NA	TRBJ2-3
ASSSRQKGKLF	11	TRBV12-3/TRBV12-4	NA	TRBJ1-4
ASSFGTAVAF	10	TRBV7-2	TRBD1	TRBJ1-1
ATSDLPPGATTYEQY	15	TRBV24-1	NA	TRBJ2-7
SASSSAGLTDTQY	13	TRBV20-1	NA	TRBJ2-3
ASSQGRQANTEAF	13	TRBV3-1	NA	TRBJ1-1
SASRGSGGSGETQY	14	TRBV20-1	TRBD2	TRBJ2-5
SASPVGPDTQY	11	TRBV20-1	NA	TRBJ2-3
ASSFKSPGTGTSGNTIY	17	TRBV11-1	TRBD1	TRBJ1-3
ATSERGYGNQPQH	13	TRBV24-1	NA	TRBJ1-5
ASSTSGGLEWD	11	TRBV6-5	TRBD2	TRBJ2-7
SARRSAGAYNEQF	13	TRBV20-1	TRBD2	TRBJ2-1
ASSPPQGFTDTQY	13	TRBV7-2	NA	TRBJ2-3
ASSESGTGDGYT	12	TRBV7-9	TRBD1	TRBJ1-2
AISVPGLAHYEQY	13	TRBV10-3	TRBD2	TRBJ2-7
SARTPELAGTYEQY	14	TRBV20-1	TRBD2	TRBJ2-7
ASSPRQFDTQY	11	TRBV11-2	NA	TRBJ2-3
SVLGLAGAYTDTQY	14	TRBV29-1	TRBD2	TRBJ2-3
SVTGVFNYNEQF	12	TRBV29-1	TRBD1	TRBJ2-1
SARMDVNYGYT	11	TRBV20-1	NA	TRBJ1-2
ASMASSYNSPLH	12	TRBV7-9	NA	TRBJ1-6
ASSYSGPSGGPESSYNEQF	19	TRBV6-2/TRBV6-3	TRBD2	TRBJ2-1
ASKRGGAGTEAF	12	TRBV7-2	NA	TRBJ1-1
ASSVVGDTEAF	11	TRBV6-6	NA	TRBJ1-1
ASSRRPLAQETQY	13	TRBV7-6	NA	TRBJ2-5
AISDSRYGYT	10	TRBV10-3	NA	TRBJ1-2
ASSPPVQPQH	10	TRBV28	NA	TRBJ1-5
ATSRDRREPTLGETQY	16	TRBV15	TRBD2	TRBJ2-5
ASSSLAGGMYEQY	13	TRBV13	TRBD2	TRBJ2-7